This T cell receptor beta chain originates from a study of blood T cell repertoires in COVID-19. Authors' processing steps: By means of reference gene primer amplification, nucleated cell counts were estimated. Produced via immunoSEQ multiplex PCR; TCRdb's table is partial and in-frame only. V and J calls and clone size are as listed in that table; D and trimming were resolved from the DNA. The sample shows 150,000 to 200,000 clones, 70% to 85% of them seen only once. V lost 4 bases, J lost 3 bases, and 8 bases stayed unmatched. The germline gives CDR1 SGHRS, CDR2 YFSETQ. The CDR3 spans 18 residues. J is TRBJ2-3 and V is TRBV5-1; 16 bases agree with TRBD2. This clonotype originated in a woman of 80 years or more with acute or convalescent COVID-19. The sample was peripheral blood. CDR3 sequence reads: CASSRGLAGGRRTDTQYF. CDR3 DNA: TGCGCCAGCAGCCGGGGACTAGCGGGAGGGCGTCGGACAGATACGCAGTATTTT.